This TCR beta chain was sequenced in a study of T-cell memory formation after mild COVID-19. TCRdb re-called the 5' RACE reads with MiXCR, one entry per CDR3 protein. The sample records roughly 300,000 distinct CDR3 sequences, roughly 13% being singletons. On this clonotype: Its antigen remains unidentified.

The V gene lost 6 bases and the J gene lost 3 bases, with 27 bases spanning the gap. Germline CDR1 is DFQATT and CDR2 is SNEGSKA (reference sequence). This CDR3 has 17 residues. Overall study results and limits: SARS-CoV-2 specificity was not confirmed for second-wave clones peaking on day 37.

This TCR came from a man aged 18 to 35 who had mild COVID-19 (a few samples of this study predate the infection). Cell type and time point are not known. The specimen sequenced was PBMCs or a T cell subset sorted from them (not recorded which). The V and J genes are TRBV20-1 and TRBJ2-7, with D possibly being TRBD2 (6 bases). The CDR3 nucleotides read TGCAGTGCAACTCCGATTGCGGGGCCCGGAGGGTACTACGAGCAGTACTTC. It translates to CSATPIAGPGGYYEQYF.